This T cell receptor (beta chain) was obtained from a study of blood T cells in healthy people across ages. Study-wide points: Total diversity from one million sequenced T cells was likely underestimated. Leaving the PBMCs unsorted stopped any conclusive comparison of naive versus antigen-experienced cells.

Comment on this clonotype: The antigen is unknown.

A sample-barcoded 5' primer and a J-beta primer mix were used in a second PCR of roughly 7 to 11 cycles. A minimum of 2.5 million CDR3-containing paired-end reads was obtained for each sample. TCRdb analysed the 5' RACE reads with MiXCR anew, one entry per CDR3 protein. The table records about 970,000 distinct CDR3 sequences, 51% of them present only once. The CDR3 is made up of 14 amino acids. Trimming removed 2 bases from V and 4 bases from J, with 12 bases in between. Germline V gene lookup returns CDR1 SGHRS and CDR2 YFSETQ. The rearrangement uses TRBV5-1 and TRBJ1-2; D gene uncertain. The sequence came from a woman in her fifties or sixties in good health. Source material: blood. The DNA of the CDR3 is TGCGCCAGCAGCTTTGACCAACCCGTCTATGGCTACACCTTC. Its translation: CASSFDQPVYGYTF. Using reference TRBV5-1 and TRBJ1-2 for the parts outside the CDR3, the full variable domain is KAGVTQTPRYLIKTRGQQVTLSCSPISGHRSVSWYQQTPGQGLQFLFEYFSETQRNKGNFPGRFSGRQFSNSRSEMNVSTLELGDSALYLCASSFDQPVYGYTFGSGTRLTVV.